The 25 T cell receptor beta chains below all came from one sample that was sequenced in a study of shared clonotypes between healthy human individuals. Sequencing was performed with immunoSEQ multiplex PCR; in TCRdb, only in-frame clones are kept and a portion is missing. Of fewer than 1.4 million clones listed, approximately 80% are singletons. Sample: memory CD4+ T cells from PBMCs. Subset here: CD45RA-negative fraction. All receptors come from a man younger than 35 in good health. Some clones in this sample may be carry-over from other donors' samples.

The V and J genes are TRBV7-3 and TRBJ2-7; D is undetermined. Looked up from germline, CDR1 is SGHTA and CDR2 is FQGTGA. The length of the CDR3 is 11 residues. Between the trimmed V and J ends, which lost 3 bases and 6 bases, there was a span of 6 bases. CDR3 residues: CASSFGAEQYF. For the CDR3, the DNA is TGTGCCAGCAGCTTTGGCGCCGAGCAGTACTTC.

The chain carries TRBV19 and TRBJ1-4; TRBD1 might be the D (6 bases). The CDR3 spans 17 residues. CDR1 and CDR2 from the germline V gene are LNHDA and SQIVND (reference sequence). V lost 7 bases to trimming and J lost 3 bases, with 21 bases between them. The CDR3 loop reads CASTGDLASGANEKLFF. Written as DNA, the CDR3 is TGTGCCAGTACAGGGGATCTTGCGTCGGGGGCTAATGAAAAACTGTTTTTT. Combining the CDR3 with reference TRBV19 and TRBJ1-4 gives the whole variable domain DGGITQSPKYLFRKEGQNVTLSCEQNLNHDAMYWYRQDPGQGLRLIYYSQIVNDFQKGDIAEGYSVSREKKESFPLTVTSAQKNPTAFYLCASTGDLASGANEKLFFGSGTQLSVL.

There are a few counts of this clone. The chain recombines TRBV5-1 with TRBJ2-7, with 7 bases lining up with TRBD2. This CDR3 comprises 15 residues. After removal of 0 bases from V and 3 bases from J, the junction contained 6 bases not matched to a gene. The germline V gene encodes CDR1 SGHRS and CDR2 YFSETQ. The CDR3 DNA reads TGCGCCAGCAGCTTGGGCGGGAGTGGTAACTACGAGCAGTACTTC. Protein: CASSLGGSGNYEQYF.

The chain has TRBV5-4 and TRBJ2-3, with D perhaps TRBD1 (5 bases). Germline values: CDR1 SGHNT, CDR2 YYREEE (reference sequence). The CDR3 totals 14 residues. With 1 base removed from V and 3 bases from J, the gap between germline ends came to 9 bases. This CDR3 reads CASSLWQGTDTQYF. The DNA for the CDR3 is TGTGCCAGCAGCTTGTGGCAGGGAACAGATACGCAGTATTTT.

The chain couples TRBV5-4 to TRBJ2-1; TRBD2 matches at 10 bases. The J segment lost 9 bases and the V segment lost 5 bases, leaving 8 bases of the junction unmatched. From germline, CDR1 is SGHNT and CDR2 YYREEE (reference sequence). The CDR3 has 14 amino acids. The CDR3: CASSGLAVSGEQFF. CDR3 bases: TGTGCCAGCAGTGGACTAGCGGTATCCGGTGAGCAGTTCTTC.

The CDR3 region has the DNA TGTGCCAGCAAATCGGGGTACGTATCGCAGTTCTTC. Its translation is CASKSGYVSQFF. V gene TRBV7-2 combines with J gene TRBJ2-1; a possible D gene is TRBD2 (5 bases). Germline CDR1 and CDR2: SGHTA and FQGNSA. The V and J ends lost 7 bases and 12 bases respectively, with 16 bases between them. CDR3 length equals 12 residues.

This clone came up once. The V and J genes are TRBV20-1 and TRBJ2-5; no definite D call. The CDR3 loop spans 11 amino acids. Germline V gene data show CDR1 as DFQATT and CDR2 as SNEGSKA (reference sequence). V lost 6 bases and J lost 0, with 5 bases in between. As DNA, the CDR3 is TGCAGTGCCGTAGACCAAGAGACCCAGTACTTC. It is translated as CSAVDQETQYF.

DNA for the CDR3: TGCGCCAGCAGCTTGTTCGTTCCAGGGGGGGAGACCCAGTACTTC. Protein sequence: CASSLFVPGGETQYF. The chain carries TRBV5-1 and TRBJ2-5, with D perhaps matching TRBD1 (7 bases). The CDR3 runs 15 residues. Deletions cut 1 base from V and 5 bases from J, with 15 bases between. CDR1 is SGHRS and CDR2 is YFSETQ in the germline V gene.

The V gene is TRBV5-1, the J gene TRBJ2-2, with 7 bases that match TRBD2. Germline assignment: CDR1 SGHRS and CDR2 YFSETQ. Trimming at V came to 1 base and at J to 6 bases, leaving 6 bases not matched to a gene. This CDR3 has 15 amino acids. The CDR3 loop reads CASSLIGGRAGELFF. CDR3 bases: TGCGCCAGCAGCTTGATCGGAGGGAGGGCCGGGGAGCTGTTTTTT.

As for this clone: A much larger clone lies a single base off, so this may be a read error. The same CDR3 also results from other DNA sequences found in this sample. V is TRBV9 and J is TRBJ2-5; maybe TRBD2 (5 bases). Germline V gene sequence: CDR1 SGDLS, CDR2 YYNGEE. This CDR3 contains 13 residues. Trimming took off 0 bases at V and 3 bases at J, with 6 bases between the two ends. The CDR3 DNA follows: TGTGCCAGCAGCGTAGGGCGGGAAGAGACCCAGTACTTC. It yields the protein CASSVGREETQYF.

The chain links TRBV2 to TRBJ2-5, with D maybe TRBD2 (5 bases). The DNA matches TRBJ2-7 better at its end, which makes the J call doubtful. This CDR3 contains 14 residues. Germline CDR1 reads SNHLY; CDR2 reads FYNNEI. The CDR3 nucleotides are TGTGCCAGCAGCCACGAGGGTGTTGGCTACGAGCAGTACTTC. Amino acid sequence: CASSHEGVGYEQYF.

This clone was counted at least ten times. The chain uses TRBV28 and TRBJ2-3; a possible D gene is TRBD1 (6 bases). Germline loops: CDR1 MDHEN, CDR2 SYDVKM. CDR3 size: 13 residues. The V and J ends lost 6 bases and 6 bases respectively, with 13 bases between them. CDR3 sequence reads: CASRLPTGDTQYF. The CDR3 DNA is TGTGCCAGCAGGCTTCCAACAGGGGATACGCAGTATTTT. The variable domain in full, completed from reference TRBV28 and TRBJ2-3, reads DVKVTQSSRYLVKRTGEKVFLECVQDMDHENMFWYRQDPGLGLRLIYFSYDVKMKEKGDIPEGYSVSREKKERFSLILESASTNQTSMYLCASRLPTGDTQYFGPGTRLTVL.

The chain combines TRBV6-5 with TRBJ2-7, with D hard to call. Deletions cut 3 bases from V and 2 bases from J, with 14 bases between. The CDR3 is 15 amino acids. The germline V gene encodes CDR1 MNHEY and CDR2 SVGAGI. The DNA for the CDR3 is TGTGCCAGCAGTTATGTCCCGGGCAGTCCCTACGAGCAGTACTTC. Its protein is CASSYVPGSPYEQYF.

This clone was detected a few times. The CDR3 sequence is CASSKVKAGHQETQYF. In DNA form, the CDR3 reads TGTGCCAGCAGCAAAGTAAAAGCGGGACACCAAGAGACCCAGTACTTC. V usage is TRBV21-1 and J usage is TRBJ2-5; TRBD2, the table's D call, lacks a check against the DNA. TRBV21-1 is classified as a pseudogene. This CDR3 is built from 16 residues.

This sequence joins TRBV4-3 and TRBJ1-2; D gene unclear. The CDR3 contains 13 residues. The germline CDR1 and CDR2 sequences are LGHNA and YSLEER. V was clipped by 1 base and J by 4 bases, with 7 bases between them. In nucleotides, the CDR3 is TGCGCCAGCAGCCAAGGGCCGTTCTATGGCTACACCTTC. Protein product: CASSQGPFYGYTF.

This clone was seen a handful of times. For the CDR3, the DNA is TGTGCCAGTTTGGACAGAGGGTTAGGTAACACTGAAGCTTTCTTT. Its protein is CASLDRGLGNTEAFF. V is TRBV19 and J is TRBJ1-1; weak D call: TRBD1 (6 bases). V shed 8 bases and J shed 2 bases, with 18 bases lying between them. The CDR3 loop spans 15 amino acids. Germline V lookup: CDR1 LNHDA, CDR2 SQIVND (reference sequence).

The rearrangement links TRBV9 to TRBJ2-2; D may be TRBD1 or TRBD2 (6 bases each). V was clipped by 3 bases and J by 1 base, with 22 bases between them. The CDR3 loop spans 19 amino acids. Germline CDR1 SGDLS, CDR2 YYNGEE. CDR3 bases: TGTGCCAGCAGCGCCGCCGAGGAGGGGGGCCCGATGAACACCGGGGAGCTGTTTTTT. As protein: CASSAAEEGGPMNTGELFF.

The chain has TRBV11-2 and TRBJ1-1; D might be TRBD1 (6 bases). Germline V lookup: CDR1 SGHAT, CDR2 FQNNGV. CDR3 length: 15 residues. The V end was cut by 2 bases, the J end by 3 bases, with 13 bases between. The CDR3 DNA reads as TGTGCCAGCAGCTTACAGGGACAACCTTACACTGAAGCTTTCTTT. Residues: CASSLQGQPYTEAFF. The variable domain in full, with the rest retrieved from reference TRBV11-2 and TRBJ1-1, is EAGVAQSPRYKIIEKRQSVAFWCNPISGHATLYWYQQILGQGPKLLIQFQNNGVVDDSQLPKDRFSAERLKGVDSTLKIQPAKLEDSAVYLCASSLQGQPYTEAFFGQGTRLTVV.

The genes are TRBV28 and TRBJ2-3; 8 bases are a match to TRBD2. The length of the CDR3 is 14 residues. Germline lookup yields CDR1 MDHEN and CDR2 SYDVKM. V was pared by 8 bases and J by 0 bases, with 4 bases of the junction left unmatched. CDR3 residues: CASGLAGSTDTQYF. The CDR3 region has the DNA TGTGCCAGCGGCTTAGCGGGAAGCACAGATACGCAGTATTTT.

CDR3 nucleotide sequence: TGTGCCAGCAGTGAAGGGTATGAGGGGAACACTGAAGCTTTCTTT. Its protein is CASSEGYEGNTEAFF. The V gene is TRBV2, the J gene TRBJ1-1; D not certain. The CDR3 length is 15 residues. Deletions cut 1 base from V and 1 base from J, with 10 bases between. Germline values: CDR1 SNHLY, CDR2 FYNNEI.

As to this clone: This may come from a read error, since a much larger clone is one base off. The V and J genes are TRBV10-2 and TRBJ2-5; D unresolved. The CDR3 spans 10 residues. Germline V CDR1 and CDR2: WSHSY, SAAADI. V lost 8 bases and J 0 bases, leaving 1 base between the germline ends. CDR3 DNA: TGCGCCAGCTACCAAGAGACCCAGTACTTC. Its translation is CASYQETQYF.

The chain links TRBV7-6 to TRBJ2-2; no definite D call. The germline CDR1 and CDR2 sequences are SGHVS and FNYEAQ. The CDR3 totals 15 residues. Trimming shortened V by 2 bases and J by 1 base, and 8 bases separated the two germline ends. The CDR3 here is CASSLRQWNTGELFF. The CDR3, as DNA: TGTGCCAGCAGCTTACGCCAGTGGAACACCGGGGAGCTGTTTTTT.

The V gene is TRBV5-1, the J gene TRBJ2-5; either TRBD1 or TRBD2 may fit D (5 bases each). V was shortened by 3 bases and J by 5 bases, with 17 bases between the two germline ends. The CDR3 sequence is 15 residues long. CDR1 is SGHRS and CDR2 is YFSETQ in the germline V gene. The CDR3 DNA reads TGCGCCAGCAGCTGGGACCCTAGCAATCACGAGACCCAGTACTTC. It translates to CASSWDPSNHETQYF.

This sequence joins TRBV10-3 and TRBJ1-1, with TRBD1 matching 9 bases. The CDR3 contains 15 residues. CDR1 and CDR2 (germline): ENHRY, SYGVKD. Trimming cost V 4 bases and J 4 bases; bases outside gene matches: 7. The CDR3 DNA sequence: TGTGCCATCAGTGCCATGGACAGGGGAGGCACTGAAGCTTTCTTT. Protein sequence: CAISAMDRGGTEAFF.

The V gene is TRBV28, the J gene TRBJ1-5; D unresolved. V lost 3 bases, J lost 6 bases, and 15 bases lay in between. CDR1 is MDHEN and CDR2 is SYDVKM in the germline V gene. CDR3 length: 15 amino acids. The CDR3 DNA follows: TGTGCCAGCAGTTTCGCGGACGCGGGTTGTCAGCCCCAGCATTTT. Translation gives CASSFADAGCQPQHF.